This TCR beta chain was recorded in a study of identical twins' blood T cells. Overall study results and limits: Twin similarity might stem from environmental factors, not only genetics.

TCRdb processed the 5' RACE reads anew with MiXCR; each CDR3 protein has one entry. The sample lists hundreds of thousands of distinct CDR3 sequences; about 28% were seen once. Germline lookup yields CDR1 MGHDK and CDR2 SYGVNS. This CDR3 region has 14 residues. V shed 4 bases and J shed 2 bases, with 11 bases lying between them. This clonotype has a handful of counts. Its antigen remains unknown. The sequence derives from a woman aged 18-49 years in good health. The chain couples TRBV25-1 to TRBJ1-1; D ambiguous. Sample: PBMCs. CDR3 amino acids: CASSVSSGNTEAFF. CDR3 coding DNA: TGTGCCAGCAGTGTCTCCTCCGGTAACACTGAAGCTTTCTTT.